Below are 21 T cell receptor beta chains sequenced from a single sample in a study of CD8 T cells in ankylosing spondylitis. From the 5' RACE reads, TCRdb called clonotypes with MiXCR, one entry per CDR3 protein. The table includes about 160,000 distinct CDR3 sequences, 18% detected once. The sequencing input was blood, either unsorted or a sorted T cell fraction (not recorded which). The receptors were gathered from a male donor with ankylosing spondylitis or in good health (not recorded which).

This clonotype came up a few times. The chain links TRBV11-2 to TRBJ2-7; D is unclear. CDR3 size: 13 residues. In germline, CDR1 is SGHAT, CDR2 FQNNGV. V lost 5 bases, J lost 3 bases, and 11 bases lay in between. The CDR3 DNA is TGTGCCAGCAGCGCAGGAGTAGACTACGAGCAGTACTTC. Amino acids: CASSAGVDYEQYF.

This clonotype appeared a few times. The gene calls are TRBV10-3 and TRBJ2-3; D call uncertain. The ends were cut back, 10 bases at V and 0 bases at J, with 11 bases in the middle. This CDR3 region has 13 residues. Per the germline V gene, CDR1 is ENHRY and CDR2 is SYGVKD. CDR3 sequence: CATYTGSTDTQYF. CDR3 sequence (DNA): TGTGCCACCTACACGGGTAGCACAGATACGCAGTATTTT.

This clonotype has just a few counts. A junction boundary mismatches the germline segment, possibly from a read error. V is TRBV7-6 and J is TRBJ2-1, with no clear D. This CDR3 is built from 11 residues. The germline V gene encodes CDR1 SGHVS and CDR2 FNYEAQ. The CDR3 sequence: CVSSLESEQFF. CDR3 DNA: TGTGTCAGCAGCTTAGAATCTGAGCAGTTCTTC.

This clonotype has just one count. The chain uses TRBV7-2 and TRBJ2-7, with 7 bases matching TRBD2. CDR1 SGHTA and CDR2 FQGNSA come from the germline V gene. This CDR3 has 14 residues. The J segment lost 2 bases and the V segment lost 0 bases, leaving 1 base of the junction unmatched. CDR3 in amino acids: CASSLAGGAYEQYF. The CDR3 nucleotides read TGTGCCAGCAGCTTAGCGGGAGGGGCCTACGAGCAGTACTTC.

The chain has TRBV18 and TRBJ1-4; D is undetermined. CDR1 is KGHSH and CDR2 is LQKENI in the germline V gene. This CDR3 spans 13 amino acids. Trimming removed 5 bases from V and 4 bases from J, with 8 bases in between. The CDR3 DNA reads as TGTGCCAGCTCATCGCAGAATAATGAAAAACTGTTTTTT. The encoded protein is CASSSQNNEKLFF.

CDR3 bases: TGCGCCAGCAGCTTGAAGACTAGTGGGGACAATGAGCAGTTCTTC. Encoded protein: CASSLKTSGDNEQFF. V usage is TRBV5-1 and J usage is TRBJ2-1; a possible D gene is TRBD2 (6 bases). The V gene lost 1 base and the J gene lost 5 bases, with 13 bases spanning the gap. CDR3 length: 15 amino acids. Germline lookup yields CDR1 SGHRS and CDR2 YFSETQ.

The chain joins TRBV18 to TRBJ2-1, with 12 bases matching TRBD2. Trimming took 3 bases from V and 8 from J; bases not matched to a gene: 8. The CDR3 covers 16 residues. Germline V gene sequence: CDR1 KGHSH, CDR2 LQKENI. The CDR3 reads CASSPMTSGRADEQFF. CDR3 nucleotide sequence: TGTGCCAGCTCACCTATGACTAGCGGGAGAGCGGATGAGCAGTTCTTC.

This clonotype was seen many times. CDR3 amino acids: CSAAERQARVYNEQFF. The DNA of the CDR3 is TGCAGCGCTGCAGAGCGTCAAGCGAGGGTTTACAATGAGCAGTTCTTC. V usage is TRBV29-1 and J usage is TRBJ2-1, with D tentatively TRBD2 (5 bases). V lost 7 bases and J lost 4, with 23 bases in between. The CDR3 has 16 amino acids. The germline V gene has CDR1 SQVTM and CDR2 ANQGSEA.

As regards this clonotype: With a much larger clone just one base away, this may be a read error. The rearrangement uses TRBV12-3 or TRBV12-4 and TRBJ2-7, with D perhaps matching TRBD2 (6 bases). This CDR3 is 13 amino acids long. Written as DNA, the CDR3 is TGTGCCAGCAGTCTAGAGACGGACTACGGGCAGTACTTC. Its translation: CASSLETDYGQYF.

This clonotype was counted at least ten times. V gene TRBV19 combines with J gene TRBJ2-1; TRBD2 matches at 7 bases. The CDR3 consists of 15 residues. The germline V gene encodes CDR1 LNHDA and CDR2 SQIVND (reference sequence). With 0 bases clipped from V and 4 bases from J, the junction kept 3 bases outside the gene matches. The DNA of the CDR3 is TGTGCCAGTAGTATAGATGGGGGGGGTTACAATGAGCAGTTCTTC. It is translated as CASSIDGGGYNEQFF. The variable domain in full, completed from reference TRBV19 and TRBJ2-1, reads DGGITQSPKYLFRKEGQNVTLSCEQNLNHDAMYWYRQDPGQGLRLIYYSQIVNDFQKGDIAEGYSVSREKKESFPLTVTSAQKNPTAFYLCASSIDGGGYNEQFFGPGTRLTVL.

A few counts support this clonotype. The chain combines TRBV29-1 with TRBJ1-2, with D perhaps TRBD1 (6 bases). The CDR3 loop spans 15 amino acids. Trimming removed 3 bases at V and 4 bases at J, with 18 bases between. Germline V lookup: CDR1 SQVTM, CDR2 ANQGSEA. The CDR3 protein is CSVDGYGGLVYGYTF. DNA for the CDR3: TGCAGCGTTGATGGCTACGGGGGGCTCGTCTATGGCTACACCTTC.

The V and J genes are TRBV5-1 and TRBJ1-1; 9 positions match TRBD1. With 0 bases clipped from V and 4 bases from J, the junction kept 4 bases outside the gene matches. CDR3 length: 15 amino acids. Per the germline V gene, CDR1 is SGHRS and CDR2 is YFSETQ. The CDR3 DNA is TGCGCCAGCAGCTTGGCCAAGACAGGGGGCACTGAAGCTTTCTTT. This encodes CASSLAKTGGTEAFF.

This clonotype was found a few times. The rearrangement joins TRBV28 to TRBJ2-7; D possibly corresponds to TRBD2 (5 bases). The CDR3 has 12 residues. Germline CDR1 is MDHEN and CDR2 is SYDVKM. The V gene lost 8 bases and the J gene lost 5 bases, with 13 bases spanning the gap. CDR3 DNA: TGTGCCAGCGGCGGAGGATCCCACGAGCAGTACTTC. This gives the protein CASGGGSHEQYF.

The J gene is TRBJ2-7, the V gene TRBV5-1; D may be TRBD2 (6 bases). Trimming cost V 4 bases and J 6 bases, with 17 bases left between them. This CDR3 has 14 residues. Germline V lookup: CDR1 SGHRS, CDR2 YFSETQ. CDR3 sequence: CASSGGTATTEQYF. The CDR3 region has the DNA TGCGCCAGCAGCGGAGGGACGGCGACTACCGAGCAGTACTTC.

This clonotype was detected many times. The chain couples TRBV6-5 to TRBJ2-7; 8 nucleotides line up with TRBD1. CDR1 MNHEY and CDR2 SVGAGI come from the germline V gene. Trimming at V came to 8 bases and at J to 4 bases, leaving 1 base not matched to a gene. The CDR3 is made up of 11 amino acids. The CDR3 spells CASGQGYEQYF. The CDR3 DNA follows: TGTGCCAGCGGACAGGGATACGAGCAGTACTTC.

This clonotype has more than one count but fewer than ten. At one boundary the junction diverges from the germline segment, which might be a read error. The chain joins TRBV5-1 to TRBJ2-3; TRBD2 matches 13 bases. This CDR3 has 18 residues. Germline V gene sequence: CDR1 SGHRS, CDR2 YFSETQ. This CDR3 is CASRLGLAGRKCTDTQYF. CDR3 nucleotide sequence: TGCGCCAGCAGGTTGGGACTAGCGGGAAGAAAATGCACAGATACGCAGTATTTT.

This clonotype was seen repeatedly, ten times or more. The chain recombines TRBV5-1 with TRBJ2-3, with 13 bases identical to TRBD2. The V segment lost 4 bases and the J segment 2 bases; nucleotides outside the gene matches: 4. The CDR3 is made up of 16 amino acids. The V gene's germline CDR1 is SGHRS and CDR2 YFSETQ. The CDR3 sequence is CASSPGLAGLTDTQYF. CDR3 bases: TGCGCCAGCAGCCCGGGACTAGCGGGGCTCACAGATACGCAGTATTTT.

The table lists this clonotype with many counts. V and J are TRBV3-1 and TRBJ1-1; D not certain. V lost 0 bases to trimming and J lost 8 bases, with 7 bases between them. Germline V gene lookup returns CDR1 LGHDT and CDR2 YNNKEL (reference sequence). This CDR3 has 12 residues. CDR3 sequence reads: CASSQDPAEAFF. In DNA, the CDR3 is TGTGCCAGCAGCCAAGATCCGGCGGAAGCTTTCTTT.

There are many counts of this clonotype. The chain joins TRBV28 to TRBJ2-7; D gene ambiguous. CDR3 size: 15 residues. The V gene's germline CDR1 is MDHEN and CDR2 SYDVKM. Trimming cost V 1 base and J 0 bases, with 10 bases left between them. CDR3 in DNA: TGTGCCAGCAGTTTATCGGCTAGTTCCTCCTACGAGCAGTACTTC. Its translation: CASSLSASSSYEQYF. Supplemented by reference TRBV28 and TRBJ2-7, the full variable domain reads DVKVTQSSRYLVKRTGEKVFLECVQDMDHENMFWYRQDPGLGLRLIYFSYDVKMKEKGDIPEGYSVSREKKERFSLILESASTNQTSMYLCASSLSASSSYEQYFGPGTRLTVT.

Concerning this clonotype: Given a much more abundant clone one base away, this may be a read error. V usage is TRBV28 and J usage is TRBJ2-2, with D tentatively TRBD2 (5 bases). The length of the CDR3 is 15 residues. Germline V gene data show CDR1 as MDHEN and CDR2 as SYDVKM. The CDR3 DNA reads TGTGCCAGCAGTTTCGCTAGCCGAGCCACCAGGGAGCTGTTTTTT. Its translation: CASSFASRATRELFF. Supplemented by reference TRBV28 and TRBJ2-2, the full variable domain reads DVKVTQSSRYLVKRTGEKVFLECVQDMDHENMFWYRQDPGLGLRLIYFSYDVKMKEKGDIPEGYSVSREKKERFSLILESASTNQTSMYLCASSFASRATRELFFGEGSRLTVL.

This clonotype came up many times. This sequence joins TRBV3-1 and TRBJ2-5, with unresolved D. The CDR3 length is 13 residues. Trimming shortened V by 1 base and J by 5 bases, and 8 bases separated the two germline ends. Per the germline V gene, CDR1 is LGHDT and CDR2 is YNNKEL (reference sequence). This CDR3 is CASSQGLQETQYF. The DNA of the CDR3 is TGTGCCAGCAGCCAAGGCCTCCAGGAGACCCAGTACTTC.